The present TCR beta chain was sequenced within a study of blood T cell repertoires in COVID-19. Study details: COVID-19 samples collected from the United States, Italy and Spain covered acute and convalescent phases.

In the authors' workflow: Amplification of reference gene primers provided the estimated nucleated cell counts. TCRdb keeps only in-frame clones here, not all; method: immunoSEQ multiplex PCR. V and J calls and clone size are given by that table; D and trimming were obtained from the DNA. The sample contains about 20,000 clones, 86% of which appear only once. This clonotype was sampled from a man aged 50-59 years with active COVID-19. The sample consisted of peripheral blood.

CDR3 in DNA: TGTGCCACCAGTGACGCTCGGACTAGCGGGGGTGAGCAGTTCTTC. The encoded protein is CATSDARTSGGEQFF. The gene calls are TRBV24-1 and TRBJ2-1, with 13 positions matching TRBD2. CDR1 and CDR2 from the germline V gene are KGHDR and SFDVKD. Germline trimming cut 4 bases from V and 9 bases from J; bases unmatched to any gene: 5. This CDR3 contains 15 residues.